This TCR beta chain derives from a study of cytomegalovirus exposure and HLA in healthy donors listed by TCRdb under 2017. Background on the whole study: According to a later analysis, the 120 or so validation repertoires were produced on the same platform as the 666 repertoires of the first cohort. The aim of the study was to test whether cataloging public T cell receptors could identify signatures of past pathogen exposure. Along with the roughly 670-subject first cohort, a separate validation cohort of some 130 different subjects was used. To predict cytomegalovirus infection status, the study combined high-throughput TCR immunosequencing, statistical association of individual TCRs with disease status, and machine learning.

Comments on this clone: Its binding antigen is unknown. No quality values exist for individual bases; no much larger clone is one base distant.

Overall results and qualifications from the work: Subsequent analysis determined that TCRs grouped into clusters in the first cohort also showed a tendency toward co-occurrence across the roughly 120 validation repertoires, and 85% to 95% of cluster scores exceeded 0. Three of the identified cytomegalovirus-associated TCR beta chains were confirmed in vitro to be specific for cytomegalovirus antigens. While some public TCRs were present in many individuals, most TCR sequences turned up only very rarely across donors. The classifier was reported to diagnose cytomegalovirus status with high specificity and sensitivity in both the original and validation cohorts. The validation cohort had no HLA typing available for a later analysis, so co-occurrence within that cohort was assessed over all 120 or so repertoires. It was suggested by the authors that the approach could potentially be generalized to other disease states and immunological phenotypes. A total of 164 TCR beta chains were listed by the study as associated with cytomegalovirus.

The germline V gene gives CDR1 as MNHNS and CDR2 as SASEGT. V loses 4 bases, J loses 5 bases, and the germline ends lie 16 bases apart. The CDR3 goes from the cysteine to the phenylalanine over 15 residues. Only the CDR3 part of the read is kept: 45 bases, read in frame from the first base. Donors formed part of the validation cohort, which comprised 120 subjects and was distinct from the first cohort of some 700 subjects. Libraries were built with the immunoSEQ multiplex PCR assay. The source study handled its data this way. A statistical classification framework was built to diagnose cytomegalovirus status from the catalog of TCR beta chain sequences. Imported from immuneACCESS, the table was reduced by TCRdb to in-frame sequences with V and J called. These copies leave out some clones; in studies compared against another copy, an unresolved V gene accounts for under half, and the cause of the remainder is not known. Clonal size and the V and J genes are those of that table, whereas D and trimming came from the DNA. The sample contains about 180,000 clones, 85% of them found a single time. The top ten constitute about 17% of the sample.

The sequence was collected from a man younger than 35 in good health and CMV-seropositive. The source material was PBMCs. The rearrangement joined TRBV6-1 to TRBJ2-3; the D gene assignment is perhaps TRBD1 or TRBD2, with each matching 7 bases. CDR3 protein: CASSGAGQLIDTQYF. The nucleotide sequence is TGTGCCAGCAGTGGAGCGGGACAGTTGATAGATACGCAGTATTTT.